This TCR beta chain is drawn from a study of cytomegalovirus exposure and HLA in healthy donors. Looking at the study overall: In a later analysis, it was reported that the roughly 120 validation repertoires had been produced on the same platform as the roughly 610 repertoires belonging to the first cohort. Findings of the study overall: Diagnosis of cytomegalovirus status made by the classifier reportedly showed high specificity and sensitivity.

Clones were sequenced by immunoSEQ multiplex PCR, and TCRdb holds only the in-frame ones, with some missing. In the table there are about 130,000 clones, around 94% of which are singletons. Trimming left V 1 base short and J 1 base short, with 7 bases between. This CDR3 has 14 amino acids. Looked up from germline, CDR1 is SGHTA and CDR2 is FQGTGA. A remark on this clone: Its antigen is currently unknown.

This receptor was taken from a woman between 18 and 30 years old in good health and CMV-seronegative. The chain employs TRBV7-3 and TRBJ1-2; maybe TRBD1 (5 bases). Material: PBMCs. The CDR3 DNA reads as TGTGCCAGCAGCTTAAGCAGGGATAACTATGGCTACACCTTC. Residues: CASSLSRDNYGYTF. Full variable domain (outside the CDR3, taken from reference TRBV7-3 and TRBJ1-2): GAGVSQTPSNKVTEKGKYVELRCDPISGHTALYWYRQSLGQGPEFLIYFQGTGAADDSGLPNDRFFAVRPEGSVSTLKIQRTERGDSAVYLCASSLSRDNYGYTFGSGTRLTVV.